This T cell receptor (beta chain) was sequenced in a study of T and B cells in COVID-19 patients. BIOMED2 TRB-A/B primer pools were used in multiplex TRB PCR. Each CDR3 protein is one row after TCRdb ran MiXCR on the multiplex PCR reads. The table shows roughly 2,500 distinct CDR3 sequences, with around a quarter occurring only once. J lost 8 bases, V lost 5 bases, and 7 bases had no gene match. The germline CDR1 and CDR2 sequences are MNHEY and SMNVEV (reference sequence). This CDR3 region has 15 residues. TRB was amplified from approximately 250-480 ng of blood genomic DNA. This clonotype is labeled medium-sized (0.01 to 0.1%).

J is TRBJ2-1 and V is TRBV27; 12 positions agree with TRBD2. Source material: blood. This receptor was identified in a human donor with active COVID-19. CDR3 region: CASSLTSGSVDEQFF. The CDR3 DNA sequence: TGTGCCAGCAGTCTGACTAGCGGGAGTGTGGATGAGCAGTTCTTC.